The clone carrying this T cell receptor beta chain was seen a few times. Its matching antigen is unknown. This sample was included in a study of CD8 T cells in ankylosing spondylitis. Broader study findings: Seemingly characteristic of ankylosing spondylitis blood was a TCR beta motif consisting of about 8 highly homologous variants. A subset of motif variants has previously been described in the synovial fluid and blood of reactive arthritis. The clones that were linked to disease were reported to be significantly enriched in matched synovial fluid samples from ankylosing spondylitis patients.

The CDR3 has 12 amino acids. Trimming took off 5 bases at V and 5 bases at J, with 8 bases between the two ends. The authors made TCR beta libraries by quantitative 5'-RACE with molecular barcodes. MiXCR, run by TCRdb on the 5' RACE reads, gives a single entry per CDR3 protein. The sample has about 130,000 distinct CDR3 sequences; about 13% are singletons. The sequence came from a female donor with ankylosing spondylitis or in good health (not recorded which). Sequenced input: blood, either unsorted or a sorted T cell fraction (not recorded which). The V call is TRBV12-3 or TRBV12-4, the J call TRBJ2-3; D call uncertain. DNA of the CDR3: TGTGCCAGCAGTCCAAGAATAGATACGCAGTATTTT. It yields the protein CASSPRIDTQYF.